A few counts support the clone carrying this TCR beta chain. Antigen: not known. The data are from a study of cytomegalovirus exposure and HLA in healthy donors. Study results and limitations: The study assumed roughly uniform donor sequencing depth for presence/absence analyses.

The PCR was carried out with 60 Vbeta primers and 13 Jbeta primers. Here immunoSEQ multiplex PCR was the method, and the copy in TCRdb shows in-frame clones only, minus some. The data contain about 160,000 clones, 65% to 85% of them singletons. Trimming pared 1 base from V and 14 bases from J, leaving 15 bases between. Germline CDR1 SGHDN, CDR2 FVKESK. The CDR3 extends over 13 amino acids. Material: PBMCs. This sequence was found in a man aged 50-59 years in good health and CMV-seropositive. The chain couples TRBV14 to TRBJ2-1; D possibly corresponds to TRBD2 (6 bases). Here the CDR3 reads CASSQGYPGVEFF. The CDR3 region has the DNA TGTGCCAGCAGCCAAGGGTACCCGGGAGTGGAGTTCTTC. Full variable domain (rest looked up from reference TRBV14 and TRBJ2-1): EAGVTQFPSHSVIEKGQTVTLRCDPISGHDNLYWYRRVMGKEIKFLLHFVKESKQDESGMPNNRFLAERTGGTYSTLKVQPAELEDSGVYFCASSQGYPGVEFFGPGTRLTVL.